A single sample gave rise to the 15 T cell receptor beta chains below, sequenced in a study of shared clonotypes between healthy human individuals. Some clones are missing from TCRdb's copy, which holds only in-frame ones; the method was immunoSEQ multiplex PCR. The sample shows some 2.4 million clones, 90% to 95% of them seen only once. The sample taken for sequencing was naive CD4+ T cells from PBMCs. Subset defined: CD45RA+ positively selected. These TCRs come from a man aged 18 to 29 in good health. Some clones in this sample may be carry-over from other donors' samples.

The chain joins TRBV23-1 to TRBJ2-1; tentative D call: TRBD1 (5 bases). TRBV23-1 is an open reading frame whose function is uncertain. V lost 0 bases and J lost 2, with 29 bases in between. This CDR3 contains 22 residues. CDR3 sequence reads: CASSQSRQGCSNVPYTYNEQFF. CDR3 coding DNA: TGCGCCAGCAGTCAATCCCGGCAGGGATGTTCCAACGTACCCTATACCTACAATGAGCAGTTCTTC.

This chain connects TRBV28 to TRBJ1-1; D uncertain. The CDR3 has 11 amino acids. V lost 6 bases and J lost 8, with 10 bases in between. From germline, CDR1 is MDHEN and CDR2 SYDVKM. CDR3 bases: TGTGCCAGCAGCCACCCCCCAGAAGCTTTCTTT. Protein: CASSHPPEAFF.

This chain connects TRBV7-3 to TRBJ1-1, with TRBD1 as a possible D gene (5 bases). The CDR3 is made up of 14 amino acids. Looked up from germline, CDR1 is SGHTA and CDR2 is FQGTGA. V was trimmed by 5 bases and J by 4 bases, leaving 14 bases between them. This chain's CDR3 is CASSQRGGLTEAFF. The CDR3 DNA sequence: TGTGCCAGCAGCCAAAGGGGAGGTCTCACTGAAGCTTTCTTT.

This chain links TRBV28 with TRBJ2-6; the D gene is possibly TRBD1 (6 bases). The length of the CDR3 is 17 residues. Per the germline V gene, CDR1 is MDHEN and CDR2 is SYDVKM. Between the trimmed V and J ends, which lost 4 bases and 3 bases, there was a span of 16 bases. In nucleotides, the CDR3 is TGTGCCAGCAGTTACGAACCCCGGACAGTTGGGGCCAACGTCCTGACTTTC. Protein: CASSYEPRTVGANVLTF.

The chain recombines TRBV5-1 with TRBJ2-7, with 8 bases identical to TRBD1. V trimming: 4 bases; J trimming: 2 bases; junction bases outside the gene matches: 5. Germline V gene data show CDR1 as SGHRS and CDR2 as YFSETQ. The CDR3 extends over 14 amino acids. The CDR3 DNA sequence: TGCGCCAGCAGCACACAGGGGGACCCCTACGAGCAGTACTTC. Its translation: CASSTQGDPYEQYF.

Concerning this clone itself: Other DNA sequences of this sample code for an identical CDR3. The chain uses TRBV18 and TRBJ1-1, with D perhaps TRBD1 (5 bases). Trimming took off 3 bases at V and 2 bases at J, with 7 bases between the two ends. From germline, CDR1 is KGHSH and CDR2 LQKENI. This CDR3 region has 13 residues. The CDR3: CASSPGANTEAFF. Written as DNA, the CDR3 is TGTGCCAGCTCACCCGGGGCCAACACTGAAGCTTTCTTT.

The J gene is TRBJ2-5, the V gene TRBV7-2; D gene unclear. The V end lost 1 base, the J end lost 4 bases, and 10 bases lay between the germline ends. This CDR3 has 14 residues. Germline lookup yields CDR1 SGHTA and CDR2 FQGNSA. CDR3 sequence reads: CASSLGGFGETQYF. CDR3 DNA: TGTGCCAGCAGCTTAGGGGGTTTCGGAGAGACCCAGTACTTC.

The rearrangement links TRBV28 to TRBJ2-5, with D hard to call. Germline CDR1 reads MDHEN; CDR2 reads SYDVKM. The V end lost 7 bases, the J end lost 4 bases, and 10 bases lay between the germline ends. The CDR3 contains 12 residues. DNA for the CDR3: TGTGCCAGCACCTCTACGGGAGAGACCCAGTACTTC. This gives the protein CASTSTGETQYF. Filled out from reference TRBV28 and TRBJ2-5, the complete variable domain reads DVKVTQSSRYLVKRTGEKVFLECVQDMDHENMFWYRQDPGLGLRLIYFSYDVKMKEKGDIPEGYSVSREKKERFSLILESASTNQTSMYLCASTSTGETQYFGPGTRLLVL.

V is TRBV4-2 and J is TRBJ2-4; 11 bases agree with TRBD2. V was clipped by 0 bases and J by 1 base; unmatched bases: 8. Germline-derived CDR1 and CDR2 are LGHNA and YNFKEQ. There are 19 residues in the CDR3. DNA of the CDR3: TGTGCCAGCAGCCAAGACTCTAGCGGGAGGCCGCTGGCCAAAAACATTCAGTACTTC. Amino acid sequence: CASSQDSSGRPLAKNIQYF.

The rearrangement joins TRBV28 to TRBJ1-2, with TRBD1 identical over 10 bases. The V gene's germline CDR1 is MDHEN and CDR2 SYDVKM. Unmatched junction bases numbered 7, after V lost 5 bases and J lost 4 bases. CDR3 length equals 15 residues. The CDR3 coding sequence is TGTGCCAGCAGTCCCGGGACAGGGGAGGGCTATGGCTACACCTTC. Translating gives CASSPGTGEGYGYTF.

This chain joins TRBV25-1 and TRBJ2-1; 11 bases fit TRBD1. V shed 1 base and J 3 bases; nucleotides not matched to a gene: 2. This CDR3 comprises 16 residues. Per germline, CDR1 MGHDK and CDR2 SYGVNS. The CDR3 reads CASSESGTGGYNEQFF. CDR3 sequence (DNA): TGTGCCAGCAGTGAATCGGGGACAGGGGGCTACAATGAGCAGTTCTTC.

The V call is TRBV7-6, the J call TRBJ2-1, with 8 bases aligning to TRBD2. Unmatched junction bases numbered 22, after V lost 5 bases and J lost 4 bases. This CDR3 spans 20 amino acids. CDR1 and CDR2 (germline): SGHVS, FNYEAQ. This CDR3 is CASSLDGVTSGRSGYNEQFF. The CDR3 DNA reads as TGTGCCAGCAGCCTCGATGGGGTTACTAGCGGCAGATCCGGATACAATGAGCAGTTCTTC.

V usage is TRBV5-1 and J usage is TRBJ2-2; 14 bases line up with TRBD2. The ends lost 3 bases at V and 5 bases at J; junction bases unmatched: 9. CDR1 and CDR2 (germline): SGHRS, YFSETQ. The CDR3 runs to 18 residues. CDR3 DNA sequence: TGCGCCAGCAGCTCCGGGGGACTAGCGGGAGTCAGGACCGGGGAGCTGTTTTTT. Encoded protein: CASSSGGLAGVRTGELFF.

The V and J genes are TRBV5-1 and TRBJ2-1; tentative D call: TRBD2 (6 bases). The CDR3 sequence is 16 residues long. Germline values: CDR1 SGHRS, CDR2 YFSETQ. V was shortened by 3 bases and J by 2 bases, with 15 bases between the two germline ends. The CDR3 loop reads CASSSSAGPAYNEQFF. The CDR3 bases are TGCGCCAGCAGCTCCTCGGCGGGGCCGGCCTACAATGAGCAGTTCTTC. Filled out from reference TRBV5-1 and TRBJ2-1, the complete variable domain reads KAGVTQTPRYLIKTRGQQVTLSCSPISGHRSVSWYQQTPGQGLQFLFEYFSETQRNKGNFPGRFSGRQFSNSRSEMNVSTLELGDSALYLCASSSSAGPAYNEQFFGPGTRLTVL.

The sample holds a few counts of this clone. The V call is TRBV6-1, the J call TRBJ1-1, with D perhaps matching TRBD1 (5 bases). The CDR3 consists of 13 residues. The ends were cut back, 4 bases at V and 4 bases at J, with 10 bases in the middle. Germline V gene data show CDR1 as MNHNS and CDR2 as SASEGT. CDR3 in DNA: TGTGCCAGCAGTGCAGGCGGGGGCACTGAAGCTTTCTTT. Translating gives CASSAGGGTEAFF.